The clone carrying this TCR beta chain showed up just a few times. Its antigen is not identified. Nominally healthy donors provided the samples, though records likely missed some immune exposures. The data were obtained in a study of cytomegalovirus exposure and HLA in healthy donors. Study-level results: Highly shared sequence variants in one cluster were likely a sequencing artifact. In a later analysis, at a false discovery rate of 0.05, 16,951 TCR beta sequences matched HLA alleles.

PCR primers comprised 60 Vbeta and 13 Jbeta primers. The protocol was immunoSEQ multiplex PCR, while the TCRdb copy is restricted to in-frame clones and leaves out a portion. The sample consists of 140,000 to 150,000 clones, 84% of them appearing once. Germline-derived CDR1 and CDR2 are SEHNR and FQNEAQ (reference sequence). Trimming took off 5 bases at V and 5 bases at J, with 18 bases between the two ends. This CDR3 is built from 15 residues. This sequence joins TRBV7-9 and TRBJ1-1, with a weak D call TRBD1 (5 bases). The sample comprised PBMCs. This clonotype was sampled from a boy between 2 and 10 years old in good health and CMV-seronegative. CDR3: CASSLGQAGGTEAFF. The CDR3 bases are TGTGCCAGCAGCCTGGGGCAAGCCGGGGGGACTGAAGCTTTCTTT.